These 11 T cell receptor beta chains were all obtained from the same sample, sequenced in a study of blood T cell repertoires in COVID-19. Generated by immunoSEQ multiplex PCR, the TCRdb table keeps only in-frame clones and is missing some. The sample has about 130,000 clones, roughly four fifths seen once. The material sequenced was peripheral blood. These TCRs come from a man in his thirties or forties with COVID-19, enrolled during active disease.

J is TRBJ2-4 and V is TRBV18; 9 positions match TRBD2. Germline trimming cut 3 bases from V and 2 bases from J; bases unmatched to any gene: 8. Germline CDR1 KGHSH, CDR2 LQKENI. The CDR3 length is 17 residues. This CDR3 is CASSPLAGALSKNIQYF. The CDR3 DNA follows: TGTGCCAGCTCACCGTTAGCGGGAGCGCTGTCCAAAAACATTCAGTACTTC.

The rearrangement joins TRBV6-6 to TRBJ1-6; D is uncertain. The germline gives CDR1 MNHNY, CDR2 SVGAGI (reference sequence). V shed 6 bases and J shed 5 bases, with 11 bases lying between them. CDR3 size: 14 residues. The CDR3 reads CASRPDNDNSPLHF. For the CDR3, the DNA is TGTGCCAGCAGGCCCGACAATGATAATTCACCCCTCCACTTT.

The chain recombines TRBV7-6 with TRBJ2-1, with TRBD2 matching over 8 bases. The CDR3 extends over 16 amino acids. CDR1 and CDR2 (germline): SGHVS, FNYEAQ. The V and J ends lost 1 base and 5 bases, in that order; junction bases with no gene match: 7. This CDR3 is CASSLDPGGPDNEQFF. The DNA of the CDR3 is TGTGCCAGCAGCTTAGATCCGGGAGGGCCGGACAATGAGCAGTTCTTC.

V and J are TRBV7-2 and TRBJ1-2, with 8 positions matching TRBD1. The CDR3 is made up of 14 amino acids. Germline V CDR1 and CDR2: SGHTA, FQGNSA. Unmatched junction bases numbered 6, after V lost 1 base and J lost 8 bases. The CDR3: CASSLDDRGGGYTF. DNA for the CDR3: TGTGCCAGCAGCTTAGATGACAGGGGCGGCGGCTACACCTTC. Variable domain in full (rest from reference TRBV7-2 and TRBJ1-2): GAGVSQSPSNKVTEKGKDVELRCDPISGHTALYWYRQSLGQGLEFLIYFQGNSAPDKSGLPSDRFSAERTGGSVSTLTIQRTQQEDSAVYLCASSLDDRGGGYTFGSGTRLTVV.

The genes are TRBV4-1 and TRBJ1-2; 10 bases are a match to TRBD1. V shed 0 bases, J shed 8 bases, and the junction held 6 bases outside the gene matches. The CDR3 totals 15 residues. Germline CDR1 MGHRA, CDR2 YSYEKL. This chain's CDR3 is CASSQDRQGAVGYTF. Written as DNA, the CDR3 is TGCGCCAGCAGCCAAGATCGACAGGGGGCGGTCGGCTACACCTTC.

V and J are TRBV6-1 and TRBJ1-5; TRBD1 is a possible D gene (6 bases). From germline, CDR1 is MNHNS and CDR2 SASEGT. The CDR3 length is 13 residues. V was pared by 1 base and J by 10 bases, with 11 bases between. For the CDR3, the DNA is TGTGCCAGCAGTGAAGTAACAGGGCAACCCCAGCATTTT. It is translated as CASSEVTGQPQHF.

CDR3 coding DNA: TGCAGCGTTGAAGATGGCGGGGGGTTAGGCTACACCTTC. This codes for CSVEDGGGLGYTF. The V gene is TRBV29-1, the J gene TRBJ1-2, with D maybe TRBD1 (5 bases). CDR3 length: 13 residues. Trimming pared 0 bases from V and 8 bases from J, leaving 13 bases between. Germline CDR1 and CDR2: SQVTM and ANQGSEA.

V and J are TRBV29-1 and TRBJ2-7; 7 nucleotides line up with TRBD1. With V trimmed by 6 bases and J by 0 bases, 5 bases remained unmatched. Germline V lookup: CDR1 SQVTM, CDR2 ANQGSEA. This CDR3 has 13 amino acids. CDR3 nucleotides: TGCAGCGTGACAGGGATCGGCTCCTACGAGCAGTACTTC. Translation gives CSVTGIGSYEQYF.

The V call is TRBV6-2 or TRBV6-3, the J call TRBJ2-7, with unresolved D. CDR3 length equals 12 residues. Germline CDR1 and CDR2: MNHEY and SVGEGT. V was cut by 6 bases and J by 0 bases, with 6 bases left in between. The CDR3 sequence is CASSDNSYEQYF. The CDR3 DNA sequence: TGTGCCAGCAGCGACAACTCCTACGAGCAGTACTTC.

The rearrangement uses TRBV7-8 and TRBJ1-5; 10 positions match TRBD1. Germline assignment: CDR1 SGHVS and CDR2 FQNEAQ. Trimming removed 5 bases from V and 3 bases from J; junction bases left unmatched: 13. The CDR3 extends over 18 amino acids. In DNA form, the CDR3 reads TGTGCCAGCAGCCCCCTCATTACCGGGACAGGGGCCAATCAGCCCCAGCATTTT. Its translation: CASSPLITGTGANQPQHF.

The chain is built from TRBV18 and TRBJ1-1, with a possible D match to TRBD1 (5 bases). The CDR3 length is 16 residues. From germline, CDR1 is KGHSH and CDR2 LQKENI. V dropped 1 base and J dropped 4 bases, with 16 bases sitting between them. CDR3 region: CASSPLESLDSTEAFF. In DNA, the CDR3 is TGTGCCAGCTCACCACTCGAGAGTTTAGACAGCACTGAAGCTTTCTTT.